This TCR beta chain was retrieved from a study of tumor-infiltrating lymphocytes in primary liver carcinoma (dated by TCRdb to 2017 to 2019). Background on the whole study: The five patients, three men and two women aged 30 to 69 years, had hepatocellular carcinoma (four) or combined HCC and intrahepatic cholangiocarcinoma (one). A total of roughly 35 specimens from 5 patients went through TCRbeta repertoire sequencing, namely 25 tumor regions, 5 adjacent noncancerous liver tissues and 5 peripheral blood samples. Each sample produced roughly 3.65 to 8 million productive TCRbeta reads, and read depth showed no significant difference between tissue types. For each liver tumor, the study sampled five regions along with adjacent normal tissue and blood, and applied TCRbeta repertoire sequencing, expression microarrays and whole-exome sequencing. To link TCRbeta repertoire diversity to the local molecular phenotype, the approximately 23 tumor region samples were profiled with Agilent mRNA microarrays. The tumors of the five patients were staged as T1-T3 N0M0, with maximum diameters ranging from roughly 4 to 11 cm. Reproducibility between technical replicate repertoires was high, with correlation coefficients above 0.98 and mean shared-clone rates roughly 0.86. Study-wide findings and limitations: Only about 7-24% of top clones were present in all five regions of a tumor, suggesting spatial heterogeneity of tumor-infiltrating T cells. Only 4 or 5 patients were included in the study, and the authors note that the findings should be validated in a larger study. The top 250 clones made up a significantly larger repertoire fraction in tumors than in blood (p = 0.039). Because the samples were bulk and unsorted, CD4+ and CD8+ T cell repertoires could not be compared. Pairs of tumor regions showed greater repertoire overlap (mean about 36%) than tumor-adjacent pairs (roughly 17%) or tumor-blood pairs (approximately 15%), which is consistent with antigen-driven expansion. Only the TCR beta chain was sequenced, so true repertoire diversity is likely underestimated because unpaired alpha chains were not captured.

To note about this clonotype: Its recognized antigen is unknown. An end of the junction differs from the germline gene, which may be a read error.

Including the terminal cysteine and phenylalanine, the CDR3 comprises 15 residues. The CDR3 DNA has 45 bases and is translated from base 1. CDR1 and CDR2 are drawn from the germline V gene (reference sequence): SGHNT, YYREEE. Without any cell sorting, total RNA and DNA were co-extracted from approximately 20-30 mg of bulk tissue using the AllPrep DNA/RNA mini kit. Surgical resection was performed in China between 2015 and March 2016 on a handful of patients with histopathologically diagnosed primary liver carcinoma. Patients had chronic HBV infection and were treatment-naive at sampling. Five spatially separated regions were sampled per tumor: superior, inferior, left-lateral and right-lateral poles, plus the tumor centre. According to histology, viable tumor cells made up more than 80% of every tumor sample. Pieces of fresh tumor and adjacent tissue were cut in half, with one half kept in RNAlater at -80 degrees C and the other half sent for histology.

TCRbeta-specific cDNA was reverse-transcribed from 500 ng total RNA using a constant-region primer and ProtoScript II reverse transcriptase. TCRbeta libraries were built with three nested multiplex PCR rounds, a slightly modified ARM-PCR procedure. Each of the first two PCR rounds ran for approximately 10 cycles using multiplex TRBV1-TRBV30 forward primers together with a Cbeta reverse primer. A final 25-cycle PCR with Deep VentR polymerase added sample barcodes and Illumina adapters. Before sequencing, amplicons of 200-500 bp were gel-purified using a QIAquick gel extraction kit. The TCRbeta amplicons were sequenced with 250-bp paired-end reads on an Illumina HiSeq 2500. From the authors' description of their analysis: To recover full CDR3 sequences, reads were quality-trimmed using Trimmomatic v0.33 and paired reads were then merged using FLASH v1.2.11. V, D and J germline segments were assigned to the rearranged TCRbeta sequences by MiGEC v1.2.1b. VDJtools v1.0.0 computed clonotype statistics and Shannon-Wiener diversity indices. To reduce sampling bias, subsequent analyses other than the diversity analysis used only the 250 most abundant clonotypes in each sample. The public sequencing data were trimmed at Q25 with fastp and processed into clonotypes with MiXCR by TCRdb, which kept only in-frame beta chains. Every distinct CDR3 protein forms one entry, paired with its most common genes and DNA. The authors' filters were not applied to this entry. The sample table records fewer than 90,000 distinct CDR3 sequences; about three quarters of these occur just once. Together, the top ten hold roughly a fifth of the sample.

This receptor chain uses TRBV5-4 and TRBJ2-2; a tentative D match to TRBD2 spans 7 bases. This clonotype was sampled from a man aged 40-49 years with primary liver carcinoma and hepatitis B virus infection. The source material was liver tumor tissue from sampling region 1. The sample's cell subset or site, from its label and the paper: tumor region T1, superior pole. The sequenced DNA is TGTGCCAGCAGCTTCGCGGGGGCGGGAACCAGGGAGCTGCTTTTT. Translated, this is CASSFAGAGTRELLF.